The next 15 T cell receptor beta chains were all read from a single sample in a study of blood T cells in healthy people across ages. A second PCR, run for roughly 7 to 12 cycles, used a sample-barcoded 5' primer plus a J-beta primer mix. TCRdb ran MiXCR on the 5' RACE reads and lists one entry per CDR3 protein. The table lists 800,000 to 1,300,000 distinct CDR3 sequences, under 30% of them singletons. This sample was shared with a second study, whose subject was T cells of mothers and their children.

Input material: blood. These receptor sequences come from a girl aged 2 to 9 in good health.

The V gene is TRBV20-1, the J gene TRBJ1-6; 8 bases map to TRBD1. This CDR3 is 13 amino acids long. Trimming cost V 3 bases and J 9 bases; bases outside gene matches: 4. Germline CDR1 and CDR2: DFQATT and SNEGSKA (reference sequence). The CDR3 nucleotides read TGCAGTGCTAGGGACAGGGCATCTTCACCCCTCCACTTT. This gives the protein CSARDRASSPLHF.

The V gene is TRBV7-8, the J gene TRBJ1-1; no clear D. Germline-derived CDR1 and CDR2 are SGHVS and FQNEAQ. The CDR3 contains 16 residues. Trimming took off 5 bases at V and 3 bases at J, with 19 bases between the two ends. Here the CDR3 DNA reads TGTGCCAGCAGCCGTTCCCGCGCCAGAGACCACACTGAAGCTTTCTTT. Its protein product is CASSRSRARDHTEAFF.

The chain couples TRBV5-6 to TRBJ1-2; a weak D match, TRBD1 (6 bases). Trimming stripped 7 bases from V and 8 bases from J, with 18 bases between. Germline CDR1 SGHDT, CDR2 YYEEEE. The CDR3 contains 13 residues. The CDR3 DNA follows: TGTGCCAGCTCCTCCGGGCGGGGGCTCGGCTACACCTTC. It codes for CASSSGRGLGYTF.

This clonotype was recorded a few times. This chain joins TRBV28 and TRBJ2-1; the match to TRBD2 covers 7 bases. CDR1 is MDHEN, CDR2 SYDVKM, per germline. The V gene end was trimmed by 0 bases and the J gene end by 2 bases; junction bases not matched to a gene: 4. This CDR3 is built from 16 residues. Here the CDR3 reads CASSLWTSGTYNEQFF. The CDR3 bases are TGTGCCAGCAGTTTATGGACAAGCGGGACCTACAATGAGCAGTTCTTC.

The rearrangement uses TRBV19 and TRBJ1-3; D not certain. This CDR3 has 14 residues. Trimming took off 3 bases at V and 0 bases at J, with 6 bases between the two ends. CDR1 is LNHDA and CDR2 is SQIVND in the germline V gene (reference sequence). The CDR3 DNA is TGTGCCAGTAGTATCCTGGACTCTGGAAACACCATATATTTT. Protein sequence: CASSILDSGNTIYF.

This clonotype was picked up a small number of times. The chain's CDR3 is CSAFSGVGVETQYF. CDR3 sequence (DNA): TGCAGTGCTTTCTCTGGGGTGGGAGTTGAGACCCAGTACTTC. This chain uses TRBV20-1 with TRBJ2-5; tentative D call: TRBD2 (5 bases). Germline V gives CDR1 DFQATT, CDR2 SNEGSKA (reference sequence). V shed 5 bases and J shed 5 bases, with 18 bases lying between them. The CDR3 contains 14 residues.

The chain combines TRBV2 with TRBJ1-4; D is undetermined. Germline CDR1 is SNHLY and CDR2 is FYNNEI. There are 13 residues in the CDR3. V shed 8 bases and J shed 5 bases, with 12 bases lying between them. CDR3 sequence: CASVKGANEKLFF. The CDR3 region has the DNA TGTGCCAGCGTGAAGGGCGCCAATGAAAAACTGTTTTTT.

The rearrangement joins TRBV20-1 to TRBJ2-5, with 12 bases matching TRBD2. After removal of 0 bases from V and 4 bases from J, the junction contained 15 bases not matched to a gene. The V gene's germline CDR1 is DFQATT and CDR2 SNEGSKA (reference sequence). The CDR3 spans 19 residues. CDR3 in DNA: TGCAGTGCTAGAGATATGTTGCCTCAACCGGGACTAGCGGGAGAGACCCAGTACTTC. Translated, it gives CSARDMLPQPGLAGETQYF.

The chain recombines TRBV7-2 with TRBJ1-6; no clear D gene. The CDR3 extends over 14 amino acids. The germline V and J ends were trimmed by 5 bases and 4 bases, with 9 bases remaining between them. CDR1 is SGHTA, CDR2 FQGNSA, per germline. CDR3: CASSLRAYNSPLHF. Written as DNA, the CDR3 is TGTGCCAGCAGCCTTAGGGCTTATAATTCACCCCTCCACTTT.

V usage is TRBV7-2 and J usage is TRBJ2-5; 10 bases match TRBD2. The CDR3 runs to 16 residues. With V trimmed by 6 bases and J by 1 base, 8 bases remained unmatched. Germline V CDR1 and CDR2: SGHTA, FQGNSA. CDR3 protein: CASSYRSGRTQETQYF. The CDR3 bases are TGTGCCAGCAGTTATCGTAGCGGGAGGACCCAAGAGACCCAGTACTTC.

The chain has TRBV28 and TRBJ1-4; maybe TRBD1 (6 bases). V dropped 6 bases and J dropped 7 bases, with 24 bases sitting between them. This CDR3 contains 17 residues. Germline assignment: CDR1 MDHEN and CDR2 SYDVKM. The DNA of the CDR3 is TGTGCCAGCAGAACAAGGGGGGGCGGACAGACCCCTGAAAAACTGTTTTTT. Its protein product is CASRTRGGGQTPEKLFF.

This clonotype was detected only a few times. This chain uses TRBV12-3 or TRBV12-4 with TRBJ1-5, with 7 bases matching TRBD1. There are 15 residues in the CDR3. V shed 0 bases, J shed 9 bases, and the junction held 8 bases outside the gene matches. The CDR3 here is CASSLARQGGRPQHF. DNA of the CDR3: TGTGCCAGCAGTTTAGCGCGACAGGGCGGACGGCCCCAGCATTTT.

The chain carries TRBV12-3 or TRBV12-4 and TRBJ2-5; TRBD2 agrees at 7 bases. The DNA end is more similar to TRBJ2-7, so the J call may be wrong. CDR3 length equals 15 residues. The CDR3 here is CASSRRGGPLYEQYF. In DNA form, the CDR3 reads TGTGCCAGCAGCCGCCGCGGGGGACCTCTCTACGAGCAGTACTTC.

The J gene is TRBJ1-2, the V gene TRBV5-8; D is uncertain. The germline CDR1 and CDR2 sequences are SGHTS and YDEGEE. The CDR3 loop spans 13 amino acids. V gave up 1 base and J gave up 4 bases, with 8 bases separating them. The CDR3 region is CASSLWGAYGYTF. The DNA of the CDR3 is TGTGCCAGCAGCTTGTGGGGTGCCTATGGCTACACCTTC.

A few counts support this clonotype. This rearrangement joins TRBV3-1 to TRBJ2-5; 7 bases align to TRBD1. CDR1 and CDR2 from the germline V gene are LGHDT and YNNKEL (reference sequence). The CDR3 has 12 amino acids. Unmatched junction bases numbered 4, after V lost 8 bases and J lost 4 bases. The CDR3 spells CASARQGETQYF. DNA for the CDR3: TGTGCCAGCGCCCGACAGGGAGAGACCCAGTACTTC.